This T cell receptor (beta chain) was obtained from a study of Graves' ophthalmopathy and Graves' hyperthyroidism. Researchers took RNA transcripts and amplified TCR beta CDR3 regions from them. HTBI-primed first-round RT-PCR preceded second-round multiplex PCR. One entry per CDR3 protein, called by TCRdb with MiXCR from the multiplex PCR reads. The data show hundreds of thousands of distinct CDR3 sequences, with about 21% seen just once and roughly 3.2% held by the top ten. No donor had other autoimmune disease, uncontrolled infection, pregnancy or lactation. PBMCs came from 10 ml of fresh peripheral blood. The germline V and J ends were trimmed by 3 bases and 10 bases, with 19 bases remaining between them. There are 14 residues in the CDR3. The germline V gene has CDR1 KGHSH and CDR2 LQKENI.

Sequencing was performed on peripheral blood. V is TRBV18 and J is TRBJ2-7; TRBD2 is a possible D gene (5 bases). The clonotype originates from a woman aged 18-30 years with stable Graves' hyperthyroidism. CDR3 region: CASSPGAGSGIQYF. The DNA for the CDR3 is TGTGCCAGCTCACCCGGAGCAGGCTCGGGGATACAGTACTTC.